Shown below are 6 T cell receptor beta chains from a single sample sequenced in a study of cytomegalovirus exposure and HLA in healthy donors. Primers for the PCR totalled 60 Vbeta and 13 Jbeta. Only in-frame clones appear in the TCRdb table, and some are missing; sequencing was by immunoSEQ multiplex PCR. The sample has 150,000 to 200,000 clones; over 70% are singletons. Sequencing was performed on PBMCs. The receptors were gathered from a man aged 50 to 59 in good health and CMV-seropositive.

This chain uses TRBV7-2 with TRBJ2-1; the match to TRBD1 covers 11 bases. Germline trimming cut 1 base from V and 6 bases from J; bases unmatched to any gene: 5. The CDR3 is 16 amino acids. Germline CDR1 and CDR2: SGHTA and FQGNSA. This chain's CDR3 is CASSLVGGTGGNEQFF. The DNA for the CDR3 is TGTGCCAGCAGCTTAGTGGGTGGGACAGGGGGCAATGAGCAGTTCTTC.

In this sample, this clone turned up once. The V and J genes are TRBV27 and TRBJ1-5; D is undetermined. Trimming took off 8 bases at V and 2 bases at J, with 10 bases between the two ends. Looked up from germline, CDR1 is MNHEY and CDR2 is SMNVEV (reference sequence). CDR3 length: 13 residues. For the CDR3, the DNA is TGTGCCAGCTCGCGTTACGGCAATCAGCCCCAGCATTTT. It yields the protein CASSRYGNQPQHF.

This clone appeared a few times. The V call is TRBV18, the J call TRBJ1-1; no clear D gene. The CDR3 covers 14 residues. Germline CDR1 is KGHSH and CDR2 is LQKENI. Trimming stripped 6 bases from V and 4 bases from J, with 15 bases between. The CDR3 spells CASSPATSGTEAFF. In DNA, the CDR3 is TGTGCCAGCTCCCCGGCTACCTCGGGCACTGAAGCTTTCTTT.

V usage is TRBV11-3 and J usage is TRBJ2-1; D uncertain. The CDR3 spans 13 residues. The germline V gene has CDR1 SGHNT and CDR2 YENEEA. The V and J ends lost 1 base and 6 bases respectively, with 7 bases between them. Here the CDR3 DNA reads TGTGCCAGCAGCTTAGGAACAACCAATGAGCAGTTCTTC. This sequence encodes CASSLGTTNEQFF. Complete variable domain (other parts from reference TRBV11-3 and TRBJ2-1): EAGVVQSPRYKIIEKKQPVAFWCNPISGHNTLYWYLQNLGQGPELLIRYENEEAVDDSQLPKDRFSAERLKGVDSTLKIQPAELGDSAVYLCASSLGTTNEQFFGPGTRLTVL.

The V and J genes are TRBV7-2 and TRBJ1-4; no definite D call. Germline V gives CDR1 SGHTA, CDR2 FQGNSA. The CDR3 loop spans 13 amino acids. The V and J ends lost 5 bases and 4 bases respectively, with 8 bases between them. As DNA, the CDR3 is TGTGCCAGCAGCCCGCGACTTAATGAAAAACTGTTTTTT. It encodes CASSPRLNEKLFF.

The V gene is TRBV2, the J gene TRBJ2-2; 8 bases agree with TRBD1. The V segment lost 4 bases and the J segment 4 bases; nucleotides outside the gene matches: 5. Looked up from germline, CDR1 is SNHLY and CDR2 is FYNNEI. The CDR3 is 15 residues long. CDR3 coding DNA: TGTGCCAGCAGTGCCTATACAGGGGGCACCGGGGAGCTGTTTTTT. Protein: CASSAYTGGTGELFF.